What follows are 9 T cell receptor beta chains derived from one specimen sequenced in a study of blood T cells in healthy people across ages. A second PCR, run for 7 to 11 cycles, used a sample-barcoded 5' primer plus a J-beta primer mix. TCRdb processed the 5' RACE reads anew with MiXCR; each CDR3 protein has one entry. The sample has roughly 1,300,000 distinct CDR3 sequences, approximately 59% seen once. The sequencing sample was made of blood. The receptors were sampled from a man between 18 and 29 years old in good health.

A few counts support this clonotype. The CDR3 spells CSVEDSGAAGELFF. The CDR3 region has the DNA TGCAGCGTTGAAGACAGCGGGGCCGCCGGGGAGCTGTTTTTT. This sequence joins TRBV29-1 and TRBJ2-2; 7 bases align to TRBD2. CDR1 SQVTM and CDR2 ANQGSEA come from the germline V gene. The CDR3 totals 14 residues. V was pared by 0 bases and J by 6 bases, with 4 bases of the junction left unmatched.

This clonotype has only a few counts. The rearrangement uses TRBV29-1 and TRBJ2-7; TRBD1 matches 11 bases. Germline CDR1 and CDR2: SQVTM and ANQGSEA. The trim removed 4 bases at V and 4 bases at J, leaving 6 bases unmatched. CDR3 length equals 14 residues. The CDR3, as DNA: TGCAGCGTTGTATCCGGGACAGGGGGTTACGAGCAGTACTTC. It is translated as CSVVSGTGGYEQYF.

The chain couples TRBV3-1 to TRBJ2-3, with D possibly TRBD2 on 6 matching bases. This CDR3 has 15 amino acids. Germline-derived CDR1 and CDR2 are LGHDT and YNNKEL (reference sequence). V was shortened by 10 bases and J by 6 bases, with 23 bases between the two germline ends. The CDR3 DNA sequence: TGTGCCACCATCCCCGGGACTCCCTACCCGGATACGCAGTATTTT. Amino acids: CATIPGTPYPDTQYF.

The chain uses TRBV29-1 and TRBJ2-7; TRBD1 matches at 7 bases. V lost 5 bases to trimming and J lost 3 bases; unmatched junction nucleotides: 4. The germline V gene has CDR1 SQVTM and CDR2 ANQGSEA. The CDR3 runs 12 residues. The DNA for the CDR3 is TGCAGCGTTTTACAGGGGCTCTACGAGCAGTACTTC. This codes for CSVLQGLYEQYF.

V usage is TRBV27 and J usage is TRBJ2-7; TRBD1 or TRBD2 may be the D gene (6 bases each). The V gene lost 7 bases and the J gene lost 3 bases, with 13 bases spanning the gap. This CDR3 has 13 amino acids. Germline V lookup: CDR1 MNHEY, CDR2 SMNVEV (reference sequence). The CDR3 DNA follows: TGTGCCAGCAAGAAAGGGGGGATCTACGAGCAGTACTTC. Translating it yields CASKKGGIYEQYF.

The V call is TRBV3-1, the J call TRBJ2-3, with 7 bases aligning to TRBD2. Trimming cost V 4 bases and J 0 bases; bases outside gene matches: 7. This CDR3 has 16 amino acids. The V gene's germline CDR1 is LGHDT and CDR2 YNNKEL (reference sequence). Here the CDR3 reads CASSPASGISTDTQYF. The CDR3 coding sequence is TGTGCCAGCAGCCCCGCTAGCGGAATTAGCACAGATACGCAGTATTTT.

The count of this clonotype is one. The rearrangement links TRBV4-1 to TRBJ2-5, with unresolved D. The CDR3 sequence is 13 residues long. V lost 1 base to trimming and J lost 5 bases, with 8 bases between them. Germline lookup yields CDR1 MGHRA and CDR2 YSYEKL. DNA of the CDR3: TGCGCCAGCAGCCAAGTAATGCCCGAGACCCAGTACTTC. Translating gives CASSQVMPETQYF.

The chain joins TRBV11-3 to TRBJ2-5, with D perhaps matching TRBD2 (7 bases). V gave up 5 bases and J gave up 1 base, with 14 bases separating them. The CDR3 covers 15 residues. Germline V CDR1 and CDR2: SGHNT, YENEEA. This CDR3 reads CASSKEGGSQETQYF. The CDR3 coding sequence is TGTGCCAGCAGCAAGGAGGGGGGGAGCCAAGAGACCCAGTACTTC.

This clonotype has only a few counts. The chain recombines TRBV5-6 with TRBJ1-5; possibly TRBD1 for D (5 bases). This CDR3 is built from 13 residues. The V gene lost 4 bases and the J gene lost 4 bases, with 9 bases spanning the gap. Germline V lookup: CDR1 SGHDT, CDR2 YYEEEE. The CDR3 spells CASSAGPNQPQHF. The CDR3 coding sequence is TGTGCCAGCAGCGCGGGACCGAATCAGCCCCAGCATTTT.